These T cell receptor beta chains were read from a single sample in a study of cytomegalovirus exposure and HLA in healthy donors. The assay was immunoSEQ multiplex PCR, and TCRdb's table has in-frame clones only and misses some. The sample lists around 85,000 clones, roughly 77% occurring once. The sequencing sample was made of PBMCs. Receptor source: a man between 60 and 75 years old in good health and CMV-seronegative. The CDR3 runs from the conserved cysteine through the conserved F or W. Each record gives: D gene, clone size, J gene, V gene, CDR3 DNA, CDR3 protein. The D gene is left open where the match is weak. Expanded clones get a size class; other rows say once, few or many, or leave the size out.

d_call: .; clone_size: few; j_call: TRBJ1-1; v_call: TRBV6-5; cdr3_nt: TGTGCCAGCAGTTACTCTCAGGAAATGAACACTGAAGCTTTCTTT; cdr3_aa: CASSYSQEMNTEAFF
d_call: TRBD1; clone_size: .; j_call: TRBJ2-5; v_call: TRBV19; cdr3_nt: TGTGCCAGTAGTACGGACAGGGGGCAGGCCCAGTACTTC; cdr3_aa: CASSTDRGQAQYF
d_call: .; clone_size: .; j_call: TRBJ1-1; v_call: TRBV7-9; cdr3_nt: TGTTCCAGCAGCATTGCAACAGGGCGCGCTTTCTTT; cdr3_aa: CSSSIATGRAFF
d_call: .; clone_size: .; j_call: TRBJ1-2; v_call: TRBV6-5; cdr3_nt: TGTGCCAGCAGTTACTCGAAGGCTAGCTATGGCTACACCTTC; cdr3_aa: CASSYSKASYGYTF
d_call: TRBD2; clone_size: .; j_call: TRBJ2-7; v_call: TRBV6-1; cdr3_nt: TGTGCCAGCAGCCCGGGACTAGCGCACGAGCAGTACTTC; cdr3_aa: CASSPGLAHEQYF
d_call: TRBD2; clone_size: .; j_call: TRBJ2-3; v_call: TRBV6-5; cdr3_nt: TGTGCCAGCAGTTACATGGCGGGGAGGGCAGATACGCAGTATTTT; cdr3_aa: CASSYMAGRADTQYF
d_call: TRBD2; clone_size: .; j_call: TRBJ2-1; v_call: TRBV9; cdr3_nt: TGTGCCAGCAGCGTCGCCTCCACGGGGCTAGCGGGGATGTCGCAGTTCTTC; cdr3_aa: CASSVASTGLAGMSQFF
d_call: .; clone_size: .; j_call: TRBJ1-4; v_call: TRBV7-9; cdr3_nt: TGTTCCAGCAGCTCCCTTCGTAATGAAAAACTGTTTTTT; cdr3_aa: CSSSSLRNEKLFF
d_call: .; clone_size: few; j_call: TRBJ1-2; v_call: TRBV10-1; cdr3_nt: TGCGCACAGCTTAACTATGGCTACACCTTC; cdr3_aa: CAQLNYGYTF
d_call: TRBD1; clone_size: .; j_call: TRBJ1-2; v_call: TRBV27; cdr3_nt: TGTGCCAGTAGAGGGACAGGGGGCCCTCCTGGGTATGGCTACACCTTC; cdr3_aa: CASRGTGGPPGYGYTF
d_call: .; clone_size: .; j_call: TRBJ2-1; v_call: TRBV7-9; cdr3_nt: TGTGCCAGCAGCTTAGCTTTGGGCAAACGGGGGCAGTTCTTC; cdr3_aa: CASSLALGKRGQFF
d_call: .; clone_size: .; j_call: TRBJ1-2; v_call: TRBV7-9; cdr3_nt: TGTGCCAGCAGCCCCCTCAGTAACTATGGCTACACCTTC; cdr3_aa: CASSPLSNYGYTF
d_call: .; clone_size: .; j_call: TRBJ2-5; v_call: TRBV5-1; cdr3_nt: TGCGCCAGCAGCCCGGGGCGGGGGCGGAAGATAGGAGAGACCCAGCACTTC; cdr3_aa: CASSPGRGRKIGETQHF
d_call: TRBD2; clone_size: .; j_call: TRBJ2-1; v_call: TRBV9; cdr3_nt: TGTGCCAGCACCAAAAGAGTAGCGGGGGGGCCGGATGAGCAGTTCTTC; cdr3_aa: CASTKRVAGGPDEQFF
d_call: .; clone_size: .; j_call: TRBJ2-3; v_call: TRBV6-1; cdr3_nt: TGTGCCAGCAGTGAATATAGGGGGGGAGATACGCAGTATTTT; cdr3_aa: CASSEYRGGDTQYF
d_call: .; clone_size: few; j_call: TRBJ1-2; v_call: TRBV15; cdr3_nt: TGTGCCACCAGCAGAGATTGGGGGGGCGGGGGAGGCTATGGCTACACCTTC; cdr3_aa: CATSRDWGGGGGYGYTF
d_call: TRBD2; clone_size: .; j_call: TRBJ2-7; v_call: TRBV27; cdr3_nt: TGTGCCAGCGGAGAAGGACTAGCCTCCGAGCAGTACTTC; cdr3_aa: CASGEGLASEQYF
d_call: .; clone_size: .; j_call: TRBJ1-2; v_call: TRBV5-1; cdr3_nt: TGCGCCAGCAGCTCTACGAGTAACTATGGCTACACCTTC; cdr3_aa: CASSSTSNYGYTF